Shown below are 30 T cell receptor beta chains from a single sample sequenced in a study of shared clonotypes between healthy human individuals. Generated by immunoSEQ multiplex PCR, the TCRdb table keeps only in-frame clones and is missing some. Altogether roughly 680,000 clones are present, 55% to 80% being singletons, with the ten largest covering around 1.8%. The sample consisted of memory CD4+ T cells sorted from blood. The subset denotes: CD45RA-negative fraction. The source is a woman aged 30 to 39 in good health.

On this clone: A read error is likely here: a far larger clone is one base away. V is TRBV7-2 and J is TRBJ2-7; D unresolved. The germline V gene has CDR1 SGHTA and CDR2 FQGNSA. V gave up 2 bases and J gave up 6 bases, with 5 bases separating them. The CDR3 has 11 residues. The CDR3 region is CASSLWGEQYF. The CDR3 region has the DNA TGTGCCAGCAGCTTATGGGGCGAGCAGTACTTC.

This clone has at least ten counts. This chain connects TRBV15 to TRBJ2-1; 7 nucleotides agree with TRBD2. Unmatched junction bases numbered 2, after V lost 1 base and J lost 5 bases. The CDR3 spans 14 residues. Per the germline V gene, CDR1 is LNHNV and CDR2 is YYDKDF (reference sequence). The CDR3 DNA reads TGTGCCACCAGCAGAGGGACTAGACACAATGAGCAGTTCTTC. This codes for CATSRGTRHNEQFF.

This clone is medium-sized by share. V is TRBV27 and J is TRBJ1-2; a possible D gene is TRBD1 (5 bases). V was pared by 4 bases and J by 13 bases, with 16 bases between. Germline-derived CDR1 and CDR2 are MNHEY and SMNVEV (reference sequence). The CDR3 totals 12 residues. The CDR3 sequence: CASSYRPGIVTF. As DNA, the CDR3 is TGTGCCAGCAGTTATCGCCCAGGGATTGTCACCTTC.

The chain employs TRBV28 and TRBJ2-7; 7 nucleotides line up with TRBD1. J gave up 0 bases and V 10 bases, and 6 bases lay outside the gene matches. CDR1 MDHEN and CDR2 SYDVKM come from the germline V gene. The CDR3 totals 13 residues. The CDR3 region has the DNA TGTGCCACCCAGACAGGGAGCTCCTACGAGCAGTACTTC. It encodes CATQTGSSYEQYF.

The chain links TRBV7-8 to TRBJ1-1; tentatively, D is TRBD1 (5 bases). Germline CDR1 SGHVS, CDR2 FQNEAQ. The length of the CDR3 is 14 residues. V dropped 3 bases and J dropped 5 bases, with 13 bases sitting between them. CDR3 bases: TGTGCCAGCAGCTTGGGGACCCGGGATACTGAAGCTTTCTTT. As protein: CASSLGTRDTEAFF.

The chain carries TRBV19 and TRBJ2-7; 10 bases are shared with TRBD2. Per the germline V gene, CDR1 is LNHDA and CDR2 is SQIVND (reference sequence). Unmatched junction bases numbered 6, after V lost 5 bases and J lost 2 bases. The CDR3 consists of 15 residues. The CDR3 DNA is TGTGCCAGTAGTCTCGGGACTAGCGAAACCTACGAGCAGTACTTC. Its protein product is CASSLGTSETYEQYF. Full variable domain (outside the CDR3, taken from reference TRBV19 and TRBJ2-7): DGGITQSPKYLFRKEGQNVTLSCEQNLNHDAMYWYRQDPGQGLRLIYYSQIVNDFQKGDIAEGYSVSREKKESFPLTVTSAQKNPTAFYLCASSLGTSETYEQYFGPGTRLTVT.

This chain connects TRBV1 to TRBJ2-7; TRBD1, as called in the table, went unchecked against the DNA. TRBV1 is described as a pseudogene. The CDR3 is 16 residues long. The CDR3 bases are TGCACCAGCAGCCAAGTACCGGGACAGAGCTCCTACGAGCAGTACTTC. As protein: CTSSQVPGQSSYEQYF.

This clone was seen a few times. The gene calls are TRBV2 and TRBJ1-5, with 7 bases fitting TRBD1. The V and J ends lost 6 bases and 0 bases, in that order; junction bases with no gene match: 5. The V gene's germline CDR1 is SNHLY and CDR2 FYNNEI. The CDR3 has 15 residues. The CDR3 bases are TGTGCCAGCAGAGGACAGGCCTCTAGCAATCAGCCCCAGCATTTT. It specifies CASRGQASSNQPQHF.

This clone was picked up many times. Within the sample, other DNA sequences also encode this same CDR3. The rearrangement uses TRBV14 and TRBJ1-4; D is unclear. The CDR3 has 14 residues. V was trimmed by 1 base and J by 4 bases, leaving 7 bases between them. The germline gives CDR1 SGHDN, CDR2 FVKESK. The CDR3 nucleotides are TGTGCCAGCAGCCAAGTCGTGGGTAATGAAAAACTGTTTTTT. Translation: CASSQVVGNEKLFF.

The rearrangement joins TRBV5-1 to TRBJ2-2; no definite D call. This CDR3 spans 15 amino acids. Germline V lookup: CDR1 SGHRS, CDR2 YFSETQ. Trimming left V 1 base short and J 3 bases short, with 10 bases between. CDR3 protein: CASSLLGRDTGELFF. The CDR3 bases are TGCGCCAGCAGCTTGCTAGGCAGAGACACCGGGGAGCTGTTTTTT.

A few counts support this clone. The chain joins TRBV9 to TRBJ2-1, with D tentatively TRBD2 (6 bases). The V gene lost 0 bases and the J gene lost 5 bases, with 15 bases spanning the gap. Germline V gives CDR1 SGDLS, CDR2 YYNGEE. This CDR3 is built from 16 residues. CDR3 residues: CASSVGLEPVNNEQFF. CDR3 coding DNA: TGTGCCAGCAGCGTAGGACTAGAACCAGTTAACAATGAGCAGTTCTTC.

The rearrangement links TRBV28 to TRBJ1-5; a weak D match, TRBD1 (6 bases). V was clipped by 2 bases and J by 15 bases, with 20 bases between them. In germline, CDR1 is MDHEN, CDR2 SYDVKM. This CDR3 is 14 amino acids long. The CDR3 bases are TGTGCCAGCAGTTTAGGAGGACAGCTTAAAAAGGGGCATTTT. This gives the protein CASSLGGQLKKGHF.

J is TRBJ1-3 and V is TRBV2; a possible D gene is TRBD1 (5 bases). The V gene's germline CDR1 is SNHLY and CDR2 FYNNEI. The CDR3 loop spans 14 amino acids. V was clipped by 5 bases and J by 0 bases, with 8 bases between them. The DNA of the CDR3 is TGTGCCAGCAGTCCCAGGGCCTCTGGAAACACCATATATTTT. This encodes CASSPRASGNTIYF.

A few counts support this clone. This sequence joins TRBV18 and TRBJ2-2, with D possibly being TRBD1 (6 bases). Per germline, CDR1 KGHSH and CDR2 LQKENI. The CDR3 length is 14 residues. Trimming cost V 2 bases and J 6 bases, with 10 bases left between them. Here the CDR3 reads CASSPTQGAGELFF. CDR3 nucleotide sequence: TGTGCCAGCTCACCAACACAGGGCGCCGGGGAGCTGTTTTTT.

This chain connects TRBV6-1 to TRBJ1-2, with a possible D match to TRBD1 (5 bases). This CDR3 contains 14 residues. V gave up 1 base and J gave up 4 bases, with 10 bases separating them. CDR1 is MNHNS, CDR2 SASEGT, per germline. CDR3 DNA: TGTGCCAGCAGTGAAGTAATAGGGGCCTATGGCTACACCTTC. As protein: CASSEVIGAYGYTF.

V is TRBV19 and J is TRBJ2-2; TRBD1 matches at 7 bases. J gave up 4 bases and V 7 bases, and 12 bases lay outside the gene matches. This CDR3 spans 16 amino acids. CDR1 is LNHDA, CDR2 SQIVND, per germline (reference sequence). The CDR3 sequence: CASINHRDRITGELFF. CDR3 sequence (DNA): TGTGCCAGTATTAATCACCGGGACAGAATCACCGGGGAGCTGTTTTTT.

This rearrangement joins TRBV28 to TRBJ2-7; D gene ambiguous. The CDR3 is 15 residues long. Germline CDR1 is MDHEN and CDR2 is SYDVKM. V gave up 5 bases and J gave up 1 base, with 15 bases separating them. This CDR3 is CASSLKLTPSYEQYF. Here the CDR3 DNA reads TGTGCCAGCAGTCTTAAACTCACTCCTTCCTACGAGCAGTACTTC.

The gene calls are TRBV5-4 and TRBJ2-7; 11 bases line up with TRBD2. Trimming cost V 4 bases and J 4 bases; bases outside gene matches: 4. This CDR3 comprises 14 residues. The germline V gene has CDR1 SGHNT and CDR2 YYREEE (reference sequence). The CDR3 sequence is CASSPGTSGYEQYF. CDR3 DNA sequence: TGTGCCAGCAGCCCCGGGACTAGCGGTTACGAGCAGTACTTC.

This chain connects TRBV27 to TRBJ2-2, with unresolved D. V was trimmed by 1 base and J by 0 bases, leaving 12 bases between them. The length of the CDR3 is 17 residues. CDR1 and CDR2 (germline): MNHEY, SMNVEV (reference sequence). The CDR3 sequence: CASSLLVGGTNTGELFF. Here the CDR3 DNA reads TGTGCCAGCAGTTTATTGGTTGGTGGAACGAACACCGGGGAGCTGTTTTTT.

V and J are TRBV25-1 and TRBJ2-1; D unclear. With 6 bases removed from V and 10 bases from J, the gap between germline ends came to 13 bases. This CDR3 is built from 12 residues. The germline V gene encodes CDR1 MGHDK and CDR2 SYGVNS. CDR3 loop: CASSLIGQEQFF. Written as DNA, the CDR3 is TGTGCCAGCAGCCTAATCGGCCAGGAGCAGTTCTTC. The full variable domain, in which reference TRBV25-1 and TRBJ2-1 provide the parts outside the CDR3, is EADIYQTPRYLVIGTGKKITLECSQTMGHDKMYWYQQDPGMELHLIHYSYGVNSTEKGDLSSESTVSRIRTEHFPLTLESARPSHTSQYLCASSLIGQEQFFGPGTRLTVL.

The chain couples TRBV28 to TRBJ1-2; 8 bases map to TRBD1. Germline values: CDR1 MDHEN, CDR2 SYDVKM. This CDR3 has 14 amino acids. V shed 5 bases and J 0 bases; nucleotides not matched to a gene: 2. CDR3 sequence (DNA): TGTGCCAGCAGTGGACAGGGAGCTAACTATGGCTACACCTTC. This gives the protein CASSGQGANYGYTF.

The chain uses TRBV7-3 and TRBJ2-1; TRBD1 matches at 8 bases. The CDR3 consists of 15 residues. V gave up 1 base and J gave up 7 bases; unmatched junction bases: 6. CDR1 and CDR2 from the germline V gene are SGHTA and FQGTGA. The CDR3 DNA follows: TGTGCCAGCAGCTTAAGCAGGGGGCTAAGTAATGAGCAGTTCTTC. Translation: CASSLSRGLSNEQFF.

This chain uses TRBV25-1 with TRBJ2-7; D unresolved. Trimming shortened V by 2 bases and J by 4 bases, and 6 bases separated the two germline ends. This CDR3 has 12 residues. The germline gives CDR1 MGHDK, CDR2 SYGVNS. CDR3 nucleotide sequence: TGTGCCAGCAGTGAACAGTTTTACGAGCAGTACTTC. Translating it yields CASSEQFYEQYF.

This clone was detected a few times. The chain combines TRBV30 with TRBJ2-3; D could derive from TRBD1 or TRBD2 (5 bases each). The germline V and J ends were trimmed by 3 bases and 5 bases, with 18 bases remaining between them. Germline CDR1 is GTSNPN and CDR2 is SVGIG (reference sequence). This CDR3 region has 15 residues. CDR3 DNA: TGTGCCTGGAGCCCTGGATGGGGGACGGGAGATACGCAGTATTTT. Encoded protein: CAWSPGWGTGDTQYF.

This clone was found a few times. The genes are TRBV7-8 and TRBJ2-1, with D possibly matching TRBD1 (6 bases). The CDR3 consists of 17 residues. V lost 5 bases, J lost 0 bases, and 17 bases lay in between. The V gene's germline CDR1 is SGHVS and CDR2 FQNEAQ. In DNA, the CDR3 is TGTGCCAGCAGCCGTTTGGGGCAGGGGAGCTCCTACAATGAGCAGTTCTTC. Translation gives CASSRLGQGSSYNEQFF.

This clone has just one count. The chain joins TRBV27 to TRBJ2-7; 7 bases map to TRBD2. This CDR3 region has 16 residues. V lost 2 bases, J lost 4 bases, and 11 bases stayed unmatched. Looked up from germline, CDR1 is MNHEY and CDR2 is SMNVEV (reference sequence). The CDR3 region is CASSLANPTGGYEQYF. The CDR3 DNA reads as TGTGCCAGCAGTTTAGCGAACCCTACGGGGGGTTACGAGCAGTACTTC.

On this clone: The CDR3 does not end in the conserved phenylalanine or tryptophan, so this is likely a read error. No DNA is shown, since the ends of the CDR3 on it are uncertain; the CDR3 is the one TCRdb lists. The rearrangement uses TRBV11-2 and TRBJ2-3; the listed D gene, TRBD2, was not tested against the DNA. The CDR3 sequence runs 11 residues, both termini included. Germline-derived CDR1 and CDR2 are SGHAT and FQNNGV. CDR3 sequence: CASSLRFDYRR.

This chain joins TRBV25-1 and TRBJ1-2; a weak D match, TRBD1 (5 bases). Germline lookup yields CDR1 MGHDK and CDR2 SYGVNS. The CDR3 has 16 amino acids. V lost 3 bases to trimming and J lost 2 bases, with 16 bases between them. The CDR3 here is CASSETGRWLNYGYTF. In DNA form, the CDR3 reads TGTGCCAGCAGTGAGACGGGACGATGGCTAAACTATGGCTACACCTTC.

The chain has TRBV9 and TRBJ2-2; possibly TRBD1 or TRBD2 for D (5 bases each). The V end lost 4 bases, the J end lost 3 bases, and 10 bases lay between the germline ends. The CDR3 contains 14 residues. Germline lookup yields CDR1 SGDLS and CDR2 YYNGEE. CDR3 in DNA: TGTGCCAGCAGCAGCAGGGAGTACACCGGGGAGCTGTTTTTT. Translating it yields CASSSREYTGELFF. Looking up the rest from reference TRBV9 and TRBJ2-2 gives the full variable domain: DSGVTQTPKHLITATGQRVTLRCSPRSGDLSVYWYQQSLDQGLQFLIQYYNGEERAKGNILERFSAQQFPDLHSELNLSSLELGDSALYFCASSSREYTGELFFGEGSRLTVL.

The chain joins TRBV5-4 to TRBJ2-1; TRBD2 aligns across 7 bases. The length of the CDR3 is 16 residues. Trimming removed 4 bases from V and 6 bases from J; junction bases left unmatched: 13. CDR1 and CDR2 (germline): SGHNT, YYREEE (reference sequence). CDR3 nucleotide sequence: TGTGCCAGCAGCACCCTGAGCGGGATCCGTGCCAATGAGCAGTTCTTC. Translating it yields CASSTLSGIRANEQFF.